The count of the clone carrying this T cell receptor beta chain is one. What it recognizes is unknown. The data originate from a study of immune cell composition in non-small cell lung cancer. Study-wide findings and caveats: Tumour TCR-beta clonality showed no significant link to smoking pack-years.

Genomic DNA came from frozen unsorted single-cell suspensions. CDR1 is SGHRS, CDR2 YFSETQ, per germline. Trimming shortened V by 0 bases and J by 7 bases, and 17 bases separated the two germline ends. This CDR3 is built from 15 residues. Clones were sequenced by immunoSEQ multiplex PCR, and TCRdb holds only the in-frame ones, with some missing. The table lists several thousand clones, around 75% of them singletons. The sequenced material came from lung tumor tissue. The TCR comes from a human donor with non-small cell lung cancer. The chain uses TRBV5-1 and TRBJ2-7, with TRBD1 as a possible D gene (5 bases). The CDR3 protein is CASSLELGALQEQYF. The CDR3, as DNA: TGCGCCAGCAGCTTGGAGCTAGGGGCCTTACAGGAGCAGTACTTC.